Listed here are 20 T cell receptor beta chains from one sample, sequenced in a study of control samples from healthy donors and cancer patients. TCRdb's table, derived via immunoSEQ multiplex PCR, lists solely in-frame clones and lacks some. The sample holds around 130,000 clones, more than 70% seen once. The sample taken for sequencing was blood. The source of these receptors is a man aged 45-60 years in good health.

The gene calls are TRBV6-5 and TRBJ1-5, with D uncertain. The length of the CDR3 is 13 residues. V lost 6 bases and J 8 bases, leaving 14 bases between the germline ends. Germline CDR1 MNHEY, CDR2 SVGAGI. The CDR3 loop is CASRRSWDEPQHF. In DNA, the CDR3 is TGTGCCAGCAGGCGCTCCTGGGATGAGCCCCAGCATTTT.

The V gene is TRBV5-4, the J gene TRBJ1-2, with 7 nucleotides matching TRBD1. Germline values: CDR1 SGHNT, CDR2 YYREEE (reference sequence). The CDR3 contains 13 residues. With V trimmed by 0 bases and J by 4 bases, 0 bases remained unmatched. CDR3 in amino acids: CASSLDRGYGYTF. The DNA for the CDR3 is TGTGCCAGCAGCTTGGACAGGGGCTATGGCTACACCTTC.

This sequence joins TRBV19 and TRBJ2-4; TRBD1 aligns across 7 bases. Per the germline V gene, CDR1 is LNHDA and CDR2 is SQIVND (reference sequence). The CDR3 has 15 amino acids. The V and J ends lost 0 bases and 8 bases, in that order; junction bases with no gene match: 7. Written as DNA, the CDR3 is TGTGCCAGTAGTATAGATCCGACAGGGATCGACATTCAGTACTTC. Protein: CASSIDPTGIDIQYF.

This clone was seen a handful of times. The chain recombines TRBV19 with TRBJ1-5; 9 positions match TRBD1. CDR3 length: 15 residues. CDR1 LNHDA and CDR2 SQIVND come from the germline V gene (reference sequence). V trimming: 7 bases; J trimming: 5 bases; junction bases outside the gene matches: 9. The CDR3 nucleotides read TGTGCCAGTACCAACCGCGGACAGGGGCATCAGCCCCAGCATTTT. It specifies CASTNRGQGHQPQHF.

V gene TRBV14 combines with J gene TRBJ2-7, with D possibly TRBD2 on 6 matching bases. Looked up from germline, CDR1 is SGHDN and CDR2 is FVKESK. V lost 3 bases to trimming and J lost 7 bases, with 16 bases between them. This CDR3 spans 14 amino acids. CDR3 nucleotides: TGTGCCAGCAGCCAGGGACTGGTGACGCGAGAGCAGTACTTC. It translates to CASSQGLVTREQYF.

This clone was picked up a small number of times. The J gene is TRBJ2-4, the V gene TRBV5-1; the D gene could be TRBD1 or TRBD2 (5 bases each). The CDR3 is 14 amino acids. The V end lost 1 base, the J end lost 5 bases, and 10 bases lay between the germline ends. The germline gives CDR1 SGHRS, CDR2 YFSETQ. CDR3 DNA: TGCGCCAGCAGCTTGACGGGACCCGAAAACATTCAGTACTTC. This codes for CASSLTGPENIQYF.

CDR3 residues: CASSLDGGASPEAFF. The CDR3 region has the DNA TGTGCCAGCAGCTTAGATGGGGGGGCGAGCCCTGAAGCTTTCTTT. The rearrangement joins TRBV7-9 to TRBJ1-1; a weak D match, TRBD1 (6 bases). V shed 1 base and J shed 6 bases, with 15 bases lying between them. The CDR3 extends over 15 amino acids. Germline assignment: CDR1 SEHNR and CDR2 FQNEAQ (reference sequence).

This clone was counted a single time. The genes are TRBV6-5 and TRBJ2-7; D possibly corresponds to TRBD2 (6 bases). Germline-derived CDR1 and CDR2 are MNHEY and SVGAGI. V was shortened by 8 bases and J by 1 base, with 15 bases between the two germline ends. The CDR3 covers 14 residues. The CDR3 spells CASSLRGISYEQYF. The CDR3 coding sequence is TGTGCCAGCTCCTTACGGGGGATTTCCTACGAGCAGTACTTC.

This clone showed up just once. V is TRBV12-3 or TRBV12-4 and J is TRBJ1-5; D not resolved. The ends were cut back, 6 bases at V and 5 bases at J, with 8 bases in the middle. The CDR3 is made up of 12 amino acids. As DNA, the CDR3 is TGTGCCAGCAGCCGTTCCGATCAGCCCCAGCATTTT. This translates into CASSRSDQPQHF.

The chain combines TRBV6-5 with TRBJ2-7, with TRBD1 matching over 9 bases. With 6 bases clipped from V and 7 bases from J, the junction kept 4 bases outside the gene matches. The CDR3 length is 12 residues. Germline V gene data show CDR1 as MNHEY and CDR2 as SVGAGI. The chain's CDR3 is CASRGDRGEQYF. As DNA, the CDR3 is TGTGCCAGCAGGGGAGACAGGGGGGAGCAGTACTTC.

The chain combines TRBV18 with TRBJ1-6; D not resolved. CDR1 KGHSH and CDR2 LQKENI come from the germline V gene. V gave up 3 bases and J gave up 5 bases, with 2 bases separating them. This CDR3 is 12 amino acids long. The CDR3 coding sequence is TGTGCCAGCTCACCTAATAATTCACCCCTCCACTTT. It translates to CASSPNNSPLHF.

CDR3 DNA: TGCAGCGTCGGGGACTGGAGCTCTGGGGCCAACGTCCTGACTTTC. Its translation: CSVGDWSSGANVLTF. The V gene is TRBV29-1, the J gene TRBJ2-6, with D tentatively TRBD2 (6 bases). Germline CDR1 reads SQVTM; CDR2 reads ANQGSEA. V dropped 6 bases and J dropped 0 bases, with 12 bases sitting between them. There are 15 residues in the CDR3.

V gene TRBV5-6 combines with J gene TRBJ2-7; 7 bases map to TRBD1. The CDR3 totals 15 residues. CDR1 is SGHDT and CDR2 is YYEEEE in the germline V gene. The ends lost 2 bases at V and 0 bases at J; junction bases unmatched: 5. The CDR3 is CASSLVDRSSYEQYF. Here the CDR3 DNA reads TGTGCCAGCAGCTTAGTGGACAGGAGCTCCTACGAGCAGTACTTC.

This clone was seen once. V and J are TRBV2 and TRBJ1-5; no firm D call. The ends were cut back, 3 bases at V and 6 bases at J, with 15 bases in the middle. The CDR3 runs 15 residues. Germline loops: CDR1 SNHLY, CDR2 FYNNEI. The CDR3 is CASSETVLEGQPQHF. The CDR3 bases are TGTGCCAGCAGTGAGACGGTACTAGAGGGTCAGCCCCAGCATTTT.

V is TRBV30 and J is TRBJ1-4; D call uncertain. The CDR3 is 20 amino acids. The germline V gene encodes CDR1 GTSNPN and CDR2 SVGIG (reference sequence). Between the trimmed V and J ends, which lost 2 bases and 0 bases, there was a span of 25 bases. CDR3 in DNA: TGTGCCTGGAGTCCCACCCGGGTTCTCCTACGACAAGCAACTAATGAAAAACTGTTTTTT. Translated, it gives CAWSPTRVLLRQATNEKLFF.

This clone has only one observation. This chain uses TRBV6-5 with TRBJ1-1; TRBD1 is a possible D gene (5 bases). Germline V gene data show CDR1 as MNHEY and CDR2 as SVGAGI. With 8 bases removed from V and 3 bases from J, the gap between germline ends came to 16 bases. The CDR3 runs 14 residues. This CDR3 reads CASRRGRVDTEAFF. Written as DNA, the CDR3 is TGTGCCAGCCGGCGGGGGAGGGTGGACACTGAAGCTTTCTTT.

V is TRBV25-1 and J is TRBJ2-1, with TRBD1 identical over 7 bases. J was trimmed by 0 bases and V by 8 bases; bases with no gene match: 7. The CDR3 contains 15 residues. Germline CDR1 reads MGHDK; CDR2 reads SYGVNS. DNA for the CDR3: TGTGCCAGCCTGGGACAGCCGAGCTCCTACAATGAGCAGTTCTTC. Translating it yields CASLGQPSSYNEQFF.

This clone was seen a handful of times. The V and J genes are TRBV5-1 and TRBJ2-3; TRBD1 is a possible D gene (6 bases). The CDR3 loop spans 15 amino acids. The V end was cut by 1 base, the J end by 0 bases, with 9 bases between. Per germline, CDR1 SGHRS and CDR2 YFSETQ. CDR3 nucleotides: TGCGCCAGCAGCTTGATGGGGGCGAGCACAGATACGCAGTATTTT. This encodes CASSLMGASTDTQYF.

This chain uses TRBV6-2 or TRBV6-3 with TRBJ2-7; a possible D gene is TRBD2 (7 bases). Germline CDR1 MNHEY, CDR2 SVGEGT. V gave up 2 bases and J gave up 5 bases, with 13 bases separating them. The CDR3 contains 14 residues. CDR3 DNA: TGTGCCAGCAGTTACGGGGGGGCCAATAACGAGCAGTACTTC. Its translation: CASSYGGANNEQYF.

The chain joins TRBV18 to TRBJ1-3; D is possibly TRBD1 (6 bases). CDR1 KGHSH and CDR2 LQKENI come from the germline V gene. CDR3 length: 16 residues. V lost 3 bases, J lost 0 bases, and 12 bases lay in between. Here the CDR3 DNA reads TGTGCCAGCTCACCCCAGGGGACAAGCTCTGGAAACACCATATATTTT. Translation: CASSPQGTSSGNTIYF.